This note documents a single TCR beta chain sequence. This entry is derived from a study of radiotherapy plus CTLA-4 blockade in lung cancer. Across the study: Objective response was observed in about 19% of patients, and disease control in roughly 33%.

The CDR3 contains 17 residues. Per germline, CDR1 PRHDT and CDR2 FYEKMQ (reference sequence). The V segment lost 1 base and the J segment 2 bases; nucleotides outside the gene matches: 7. The protocol was immunoSEQ multiplex PCR, while the TCRdb copy is restricted to in-frame clones and leaves out a portion. The sample gives roughly 66,000 clones, roughly four fifths of which show up once; less than 5% is in the top ten. The V gene is TRBV13, the J gene TRBJ1-1, with TRBD1 identical over 10 bases. The TCR originated in a human donor with non-small cell lung cancer who had a partial response to radiotherapy plus ipilimumab. The sequences come from peripheral blood, collected from a patient treated with radiotherapy plus ipilimumab. As DNA, the CDR3 is TGTGCCAGCAGCTTAGCGGGACAGGGGATTAAAAACACTGAAGCTTTCTTT. The encoded protein is CASSLAGQGIKNTEAFF.